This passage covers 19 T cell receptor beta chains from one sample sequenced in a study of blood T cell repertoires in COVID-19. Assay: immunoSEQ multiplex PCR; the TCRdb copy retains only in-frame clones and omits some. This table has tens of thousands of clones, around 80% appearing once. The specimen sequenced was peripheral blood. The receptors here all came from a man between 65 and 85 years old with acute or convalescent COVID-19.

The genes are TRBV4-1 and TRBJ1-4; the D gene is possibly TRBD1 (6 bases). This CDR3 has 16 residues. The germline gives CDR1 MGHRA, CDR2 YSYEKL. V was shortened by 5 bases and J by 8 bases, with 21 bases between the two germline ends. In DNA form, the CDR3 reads TGCGCCAGCAGCACCAAGGGGCAGGGGATAGAAGAAAAACTGTTTTTT. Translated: CASSTKGQGIEEKLFF.

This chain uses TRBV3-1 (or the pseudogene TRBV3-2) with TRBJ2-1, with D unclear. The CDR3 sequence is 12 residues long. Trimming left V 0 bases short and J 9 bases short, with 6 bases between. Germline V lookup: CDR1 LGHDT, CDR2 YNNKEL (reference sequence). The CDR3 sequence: CASSQDAGEQFF. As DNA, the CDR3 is TGTGCCAGCAGCCAAGATGCCGGTGAGCAGTTCTTC.

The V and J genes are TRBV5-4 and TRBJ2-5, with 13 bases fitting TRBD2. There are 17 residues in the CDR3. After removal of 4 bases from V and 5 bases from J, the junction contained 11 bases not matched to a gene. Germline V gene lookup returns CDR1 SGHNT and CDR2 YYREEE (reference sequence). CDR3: CASSPGTSGAVGETQYF. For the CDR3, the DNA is TGTGCCAGCAGCCCCGGGACTAGCGGGGCAGTGGGGGAGACCCAGTACTTC.

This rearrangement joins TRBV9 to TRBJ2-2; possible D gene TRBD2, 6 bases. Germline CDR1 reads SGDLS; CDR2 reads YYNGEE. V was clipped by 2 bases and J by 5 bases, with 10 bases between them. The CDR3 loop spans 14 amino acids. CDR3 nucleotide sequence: TGTGCCAGCAGCGTGGAGGGGACTACCGGGGAGCTGTTTTTT. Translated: CASSVEGTTGELFF.

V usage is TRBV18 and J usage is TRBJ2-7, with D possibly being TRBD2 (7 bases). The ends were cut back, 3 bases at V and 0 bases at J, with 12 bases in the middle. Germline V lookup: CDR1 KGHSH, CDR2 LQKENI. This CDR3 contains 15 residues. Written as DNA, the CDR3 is TGTGCCAGCTCACCGGGGCGGGGGCGCTCCTACGAGCAGTACTTC. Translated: CASSPGRGRSYEQYF.

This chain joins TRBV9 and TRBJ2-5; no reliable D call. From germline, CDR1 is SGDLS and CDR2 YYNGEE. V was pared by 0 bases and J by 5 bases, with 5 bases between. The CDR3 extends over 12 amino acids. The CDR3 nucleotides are TGTGCCAGCAGCGTAGACAGCGAGACCCAGTACTTC. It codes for CASSVDSETQYF.

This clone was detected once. In DNA, the CDR3 is TGTGCCAGCTCACCGAGGAACGCGGGTTCCGCCGGGGAGCTGTTTTTT. Its translation is CASSPRNAGSAGELFF. The rearrangement uses TRBV18 and TRBJ2-2, with a weak D call TRBD2 (5 bases). The CDR3 extends over 16 amino acids. V was trimmed by 3 bases and J by 6 bases, leaving 17 bases between them. Germline V lookup: CDR1 KGHSH, CDR2 LQKENI.

CDR3: CASSLAGISNSPLHF. Written as DNA, the CDR3 is TGTGCCAGCAGTTTGGCAGGGATTAGTAATTCACCCCTCCACTTT. The V and J genes are TRBV28 and TRBJ1-6, with D possibly TRBD1 on 5 matching bases. V lost 3 bases and J 6 bases, leaving 12 bases between the germline ends. Germline loops: CDR1 MDHEN, CDR2 SYDVKM. The CDR3 contains 15 residues.

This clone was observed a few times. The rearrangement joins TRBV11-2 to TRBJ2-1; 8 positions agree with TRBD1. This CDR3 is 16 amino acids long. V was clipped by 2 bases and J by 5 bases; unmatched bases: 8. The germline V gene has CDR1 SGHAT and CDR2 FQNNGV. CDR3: CASSLTPGQADNEQFF. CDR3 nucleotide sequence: TGTGCCAGCAGCTTAACCCCGGGACAGGCAGACAATGAGCAGTTCTTC.

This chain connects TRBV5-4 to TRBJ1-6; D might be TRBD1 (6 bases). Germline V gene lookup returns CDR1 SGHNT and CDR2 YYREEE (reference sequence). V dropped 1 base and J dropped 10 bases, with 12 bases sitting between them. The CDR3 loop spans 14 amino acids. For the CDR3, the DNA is TGTGCCAGCAGCTTGACAGGGTCCCGCTCACCCCTCCACTTT. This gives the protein CASSLTGSRSPLHF. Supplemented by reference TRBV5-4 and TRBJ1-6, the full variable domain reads ETGVTQSPTHLIKTRGQQVTLRCSSQSGHNTVSWYQQALGQGPQFIFQYYREEENGRGNFPPRFSGLQFPNYSSELNVNALELDDSALYLCASSLTGSRSPLHFGNGTRLTVT.

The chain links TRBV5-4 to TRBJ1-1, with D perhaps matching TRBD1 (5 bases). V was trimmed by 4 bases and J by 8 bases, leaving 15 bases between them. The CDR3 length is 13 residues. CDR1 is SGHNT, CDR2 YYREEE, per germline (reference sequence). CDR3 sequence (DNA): TGTGCCAGCAGCAAGGGGAGGGACGCCGAAGCTTTCTTT. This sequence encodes CASSKGRDAEAFF.

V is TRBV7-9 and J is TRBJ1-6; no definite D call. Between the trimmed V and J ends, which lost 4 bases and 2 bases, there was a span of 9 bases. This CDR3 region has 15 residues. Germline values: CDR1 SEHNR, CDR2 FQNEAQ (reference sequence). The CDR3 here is CASSSTDAYNSPLHF. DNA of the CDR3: TGTGCCAGCAGCTCCACAGATGCCTATAATTCACCCCTCCACTTT.

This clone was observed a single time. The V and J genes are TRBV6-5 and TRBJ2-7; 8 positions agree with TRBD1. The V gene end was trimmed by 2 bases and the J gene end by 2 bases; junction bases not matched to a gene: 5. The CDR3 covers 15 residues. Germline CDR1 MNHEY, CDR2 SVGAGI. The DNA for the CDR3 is TGTGCCAGCAGTTACAATTTGGACAGGGCCTACGAGCAGTACTTC. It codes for CASSYNLDRAYEQYF.

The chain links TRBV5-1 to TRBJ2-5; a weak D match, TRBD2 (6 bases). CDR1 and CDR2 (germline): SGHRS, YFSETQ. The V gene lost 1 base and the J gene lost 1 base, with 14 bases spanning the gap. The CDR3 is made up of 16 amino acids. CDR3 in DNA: TGCGCCAGCAGCTTGATCCCTAGCGTAGGCCAAGAGACCCAGTACTTC. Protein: CASSLIPSVGQETQYF.

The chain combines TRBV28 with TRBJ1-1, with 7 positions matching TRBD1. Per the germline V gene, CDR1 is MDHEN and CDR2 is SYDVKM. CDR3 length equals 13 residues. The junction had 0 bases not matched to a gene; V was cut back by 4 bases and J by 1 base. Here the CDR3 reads CASSWTGNTEAFF. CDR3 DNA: TGTGCCAGCAGTTGGACAGGGAACACTGAAGCTTTCTTT. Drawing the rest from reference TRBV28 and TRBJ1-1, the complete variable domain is DVKVTQSSRYLVKRTGEKVFLECVQDMDHENMFWYRQDPGLGLRLIYFSYDVKMKEKGDIPEGYSVSREKKERFSLILESASTNQTSMYLCASSWTGNTEAFFGQGTRLTVV.

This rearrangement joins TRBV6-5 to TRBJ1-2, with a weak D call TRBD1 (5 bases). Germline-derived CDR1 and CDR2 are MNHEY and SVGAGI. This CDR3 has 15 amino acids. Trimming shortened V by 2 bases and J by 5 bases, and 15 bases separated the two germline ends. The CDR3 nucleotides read TGTGCCAGCAGTTACCTCCAGGGATCAGGGTATGGCTACACCTTC. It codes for CASSYLQGSGYGYTF.

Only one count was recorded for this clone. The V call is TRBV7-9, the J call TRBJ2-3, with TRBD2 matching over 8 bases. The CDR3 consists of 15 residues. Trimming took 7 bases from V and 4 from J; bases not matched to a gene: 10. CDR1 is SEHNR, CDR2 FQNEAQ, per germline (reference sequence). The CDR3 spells CASTKTAGAPDTQYF. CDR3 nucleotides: TGTGCCAGCACCAAAACAGCGGGGGCTCCAGATACGCAGTATTTT.

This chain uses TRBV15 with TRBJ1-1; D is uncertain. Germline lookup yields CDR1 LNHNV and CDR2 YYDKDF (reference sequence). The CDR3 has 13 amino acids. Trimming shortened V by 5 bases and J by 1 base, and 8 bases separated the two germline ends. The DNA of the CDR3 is TGTGCCACCAGCCCTCGACAGAACACTGAAGCTTTCTTT. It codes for CATSPRQNTEAFF.

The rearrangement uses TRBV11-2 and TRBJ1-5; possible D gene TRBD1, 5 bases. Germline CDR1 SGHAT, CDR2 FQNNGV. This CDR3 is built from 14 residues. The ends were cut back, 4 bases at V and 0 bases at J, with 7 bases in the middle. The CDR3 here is CASSSDNSNQPQHF. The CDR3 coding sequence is TGTGCCAGCAGCTCGGACAATAGCAATCAGCCCCAGCATTTT.